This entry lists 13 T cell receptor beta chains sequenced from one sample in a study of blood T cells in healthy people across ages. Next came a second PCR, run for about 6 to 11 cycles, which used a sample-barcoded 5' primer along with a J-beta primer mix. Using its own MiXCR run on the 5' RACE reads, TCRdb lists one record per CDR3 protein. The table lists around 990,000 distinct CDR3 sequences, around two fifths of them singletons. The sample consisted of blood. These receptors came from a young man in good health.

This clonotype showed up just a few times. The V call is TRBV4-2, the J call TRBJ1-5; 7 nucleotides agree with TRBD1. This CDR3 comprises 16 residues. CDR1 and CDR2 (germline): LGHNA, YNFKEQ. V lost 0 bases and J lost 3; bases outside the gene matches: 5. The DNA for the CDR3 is TGTGCCAGCAGCCAAGACCAGGGGGAGAACAATCAGCCCCAGCATTTT. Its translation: CASSQDQGENNQPQHF.

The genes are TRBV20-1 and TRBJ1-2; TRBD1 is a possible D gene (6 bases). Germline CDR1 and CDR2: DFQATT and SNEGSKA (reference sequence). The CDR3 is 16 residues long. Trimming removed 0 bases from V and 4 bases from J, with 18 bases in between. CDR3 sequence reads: CSARDSGGQEFYGYTF. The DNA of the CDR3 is TGCAGTGCTAGAGATAGTGGGGGACAAGAGTTCTATGGCTACACCTTC.

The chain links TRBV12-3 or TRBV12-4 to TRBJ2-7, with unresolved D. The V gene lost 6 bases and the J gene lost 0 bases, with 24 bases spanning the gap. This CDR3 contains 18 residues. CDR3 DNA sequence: TGTGCCAGCAGCCAAGATATTCGGTCGTCAGGTGCCTCCTACGAGCAGTACTTC. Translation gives CASSQDIRSSGASYEQYF.

CDR3 in DNA: TGCGCCAGCAGCTTGGGACTAGCCCCGGCCCGTGGGTCAGATACGCAGTATTTT. Its translation: CASSLGLAPARGSDTQYF. V usage is TRBV5-1 and J usage is TRBJ2-3; 7 bases are a match to TRBD2. After removal of 0 bases from V and 4 bases from J, the junction contained 14 bases not matched to a gene. Germline V lookup: CDR1 SGHRS, CDR2 YFSETQ. The CDR3 consists of 18 residues.

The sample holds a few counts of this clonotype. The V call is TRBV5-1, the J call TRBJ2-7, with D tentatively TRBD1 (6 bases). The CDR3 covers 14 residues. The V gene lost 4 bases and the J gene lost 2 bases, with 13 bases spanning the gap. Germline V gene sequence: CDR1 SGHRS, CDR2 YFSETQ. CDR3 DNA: TGCGCCAGCAGCCTCGGGACACAGACCTACGAGCAGTACTTC. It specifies CASSLGTQTYEQYF.

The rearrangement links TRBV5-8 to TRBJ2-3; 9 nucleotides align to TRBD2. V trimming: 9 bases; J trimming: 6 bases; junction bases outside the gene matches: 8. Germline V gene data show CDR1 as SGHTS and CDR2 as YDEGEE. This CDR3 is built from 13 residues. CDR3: CATPAGGIDTQYF. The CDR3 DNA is TGTGCCACTCCAGCGGGGGGCATCGATACGCAGTATTTT.

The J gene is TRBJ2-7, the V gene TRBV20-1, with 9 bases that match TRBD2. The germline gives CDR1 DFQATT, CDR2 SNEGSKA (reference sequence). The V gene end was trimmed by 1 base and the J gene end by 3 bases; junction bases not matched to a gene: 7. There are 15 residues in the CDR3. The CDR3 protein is CSARGPASGVYEQYF. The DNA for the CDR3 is TGCAGTGCTAGAGGCCCAGCTAGCGGGGTCTACGAGCAGTACTTC.

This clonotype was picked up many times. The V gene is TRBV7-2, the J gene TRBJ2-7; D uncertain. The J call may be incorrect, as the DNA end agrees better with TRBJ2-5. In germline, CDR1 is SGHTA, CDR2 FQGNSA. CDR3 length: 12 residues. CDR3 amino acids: CASSLVWETQYF. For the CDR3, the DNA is TGTGCCAGCAGCTTAGTTTGGGAGACCCAGTACTTC.

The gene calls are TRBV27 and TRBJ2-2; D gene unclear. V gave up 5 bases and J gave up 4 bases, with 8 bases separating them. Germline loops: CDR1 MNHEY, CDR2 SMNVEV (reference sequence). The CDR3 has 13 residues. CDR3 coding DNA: TGTGCCAGCAGTGTGAGAGGCACCGGGGAGCTGTTTTTT. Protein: CASSVRGTGELFF.

Written as DNA, the CDR3 is TGTGCCAGTAGTACCGGGACAGCTAGCAATCAGCCCCAGCATTTT. It translates to CASSTGTASNQPQHF. This chain joins TRBV19 and TRBJ1-5; 7 bases are shared with TRBD1. CDR1 is LNHDA, CDR2 SQIVND, per germline (reference sequence). V lost 4 bases and J lost 0; bases outside the gene matches: 3. The CDR3 is made up of 15 amino acids.

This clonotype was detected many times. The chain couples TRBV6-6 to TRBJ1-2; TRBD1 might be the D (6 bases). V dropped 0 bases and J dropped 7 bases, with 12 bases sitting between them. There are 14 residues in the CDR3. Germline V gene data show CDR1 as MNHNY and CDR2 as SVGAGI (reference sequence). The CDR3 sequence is CASSYSEQGGGYTF. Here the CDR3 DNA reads TGTGCCAGCAGTTACTCGGAACAGGGCGGTGGCTACACCTTC.

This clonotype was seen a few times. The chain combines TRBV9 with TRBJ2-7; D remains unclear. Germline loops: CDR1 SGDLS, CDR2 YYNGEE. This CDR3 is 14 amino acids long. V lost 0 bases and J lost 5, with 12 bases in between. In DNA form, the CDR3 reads TGTGCCAGCAGCGTAGGCACAGAAGCTCACGAGCAGTACTTC. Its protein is CASSVGTEAHEQYF.

The CDR3 region has the DNA TGTGCCAGCAGTTCTTTACAGGGTTTGACGGCAGATACGCAGTATTTT. Its translation is CASSSLQGLTADTQYF. V usage is TRBV27 and J usage is TRBJ2-3, with a possible D match to TRBD1 (6 bases). The CDR3 loop spans 16 amino acids. Per germline, CDR1 MNHEY and CDR2 SMNVEV (reference sequence). Trimming stripped 4 bases from V and 4 bases from J, with 18 bases between.